The T cell receptor beta chain under discussion was sequenced for a study of OX40 agonist ivuxolimab in advanced cancers. Regarding the research as a whole: The costimulatory receptor OX40 (CD134) was targeted by ivuxolimab, a fully human IgG2 agonistic monoclonal antibody. Intravenous ivuxolimab was administered to patients every 2 weeks at six dose levels: 0.01, 0.1, 0.3, 1.5, 3 and 10 mg/kg. Among the roughly 50 dose-escalation patients, about 20 had hepatocellular carcinoma, roughly 15 melanoma, 9 renal cell carcinoma and 9 head and neck cancer. In the dose-escalation cohort, approximately 83% of patients were male, and the mean age was around 60 years with a range of roughly 23 to 79. Prior anti-PD-1, anti-PD-L1 or anti-CTLA-4 therapy was permitted, and 40% to 50% of dose-escalation patients had received checkpoint inhibitors. Partial responses were achieved by three dose-escalation patients, of whom one had hepatocellular carcinoma and two had cutaneous melanoma. The point of sequencing TCRbeta in the periphery was to test whether ivuxolimab changed TCR sequence diversity and drove clonal T-cell expansion. The paper describes the monotherapy dose-escalation part (N of about 57 patients) of the phase I trial of ivuxolimab.

Patients with a history of autoimmune disease or receiving systemic immunosuppression were excluded from the trial. Peripheral blood for TCR sequencing was drawn from every dose cohort at baseline, at cycle 4 day 1 and at cycle 7 day 1. The samples were taken from a phase I, first-in-human, multicenter, open-label dose-escalation trial of ivuxolimab. Adults with locally advanced or metastatic melanoma, renal cell carcinoma, hepatocellular carcinoma or head and neck squamous cell carcinoma were enrolled in the trial. Before TCR sequencing, CD4+ and CD8+ T cells were separately sorted from peripheral blood. Genomic DNA was extracted from sorted cells for sequencing of the TCRbeta CDR3 region. The immunoSEQ Assay was used to sequence the TCRbeta CDR3 regions. The table comes from immuneACCESS by way of TCRdb, which keeps in-frame sequences with V and J called. Part of the clones is missing from these tables; in studies checked, under half for an unresolved V gene and the rest for unknown reasons. The sample table lists approximately 76,000 clones, roughly nine tenths of them with a count of one. The ten top clones hold about 10% of the sample.

What the authors observed across the whole study: In the 0.1-3.0 mg/kg groups, partial responders had among the lowest normalized peripheral clonal expansion, particularly in CD8+ T cells. Clonal expansion of both CD4+ and CD8+ blood T cells was observed from baseline to week 6 at doses 0.1 to 3.0 mg/kg. On average, CD8+ T cells showed more expanded clones than CD4+ T cells after ivuxolimab. The antigen specificity of the peripheral T cells that underwent clonal expansion was not determined. Low levels of normalized T-cell clonal expansion were also seen in some nonresponding patients.

On this clone: This clone's antigen is unknown. No base-level quality is on record; no much larger clone is a single base apart.

From the cysteine through the phenylalanine, the CDR3 covers 16 amino acids. Left in the record is the CDR3 DNA by itself, 48 bases read in frame from the first base. In the germline V gene (reference sequence), CDR1 corresponds to MNHEY and CDR2 to SMNVEV. V sheds 0 bases and J sheds 2 bases, leaving 11 bases between their ends. This chain joins TRBV27 to TRBJ1-3, with a tentative D gene TRBD1 over 6 matching bases. This specimen consisted of CD4+ or CD8+ T cells sorted from blood, obtained in a trial of the OX40 agonist ivuxolimab. The sequence was obtained from an adult with an advanced solid tumor such as melanoma, head and neck, liver or kidney cancer. The DNA reads as follows: TGTGCCAGCAGTTTATCCCAACAGGGCCCTGGAAACACCATATATTTT. Its coded protein is CASSLSQQGPGNTIYF.